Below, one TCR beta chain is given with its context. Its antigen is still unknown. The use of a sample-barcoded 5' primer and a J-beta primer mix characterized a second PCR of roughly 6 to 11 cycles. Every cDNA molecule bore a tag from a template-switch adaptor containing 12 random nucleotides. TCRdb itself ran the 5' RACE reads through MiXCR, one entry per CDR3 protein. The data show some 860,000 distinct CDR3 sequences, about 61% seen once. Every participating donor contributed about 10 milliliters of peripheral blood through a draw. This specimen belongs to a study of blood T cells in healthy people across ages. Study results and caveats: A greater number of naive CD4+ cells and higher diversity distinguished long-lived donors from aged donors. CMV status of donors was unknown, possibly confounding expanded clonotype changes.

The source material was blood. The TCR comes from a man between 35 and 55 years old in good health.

The CDR3 coding sequence is TGTGCCAGCAGCGCCCTCTCCTGGGACAGTTCGGGTGACTACACCTTC. Translation gives CASSALSWDSSGDYTF. The rearrangement uses TRBV12-3 or TRBV12-4 and TRBJ1-2; 7 bases line up with TRBD1. The CDR3 is 16 amino acids. The J segment lost 10 bases and the V segment lost 6 bases, leaving 20 bases of the junction unmatched.